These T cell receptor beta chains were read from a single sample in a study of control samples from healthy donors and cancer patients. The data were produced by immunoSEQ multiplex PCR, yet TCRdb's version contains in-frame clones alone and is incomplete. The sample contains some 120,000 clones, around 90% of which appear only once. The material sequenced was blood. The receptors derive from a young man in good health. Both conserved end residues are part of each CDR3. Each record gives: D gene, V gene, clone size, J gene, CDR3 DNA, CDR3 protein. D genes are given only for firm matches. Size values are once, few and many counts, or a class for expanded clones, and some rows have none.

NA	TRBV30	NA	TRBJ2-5	TGTGCCTGGAGTGCCACCACGGAGACCCAGTACTTC	CAWSATTETQYF
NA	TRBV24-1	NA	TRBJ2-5	TGTGCCACCAGTGGATCCACCCCCGACAGCCAGTACTTC	CATSGSTPDSQYF
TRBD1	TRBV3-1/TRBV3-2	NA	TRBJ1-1	TGTGCCAGCAGCAGACGGGACAGTTGGGAGAACACTGAAGCTTTCTTT	CASSRRDSWENTEAFF
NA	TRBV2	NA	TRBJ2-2	TGTGCCAGCAGTGAAGCCACGGGGAACAGGGTCGGGGAGCTGTTTTTT	CASSEATGNRVGELFF
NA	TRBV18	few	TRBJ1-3	TGTGCCAGCTCACAGGGTTATGGAAACACCATATATTTT	CASSQGYGNTIYF
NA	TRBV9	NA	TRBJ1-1	TGTGCCAGCAGTTCGACCGGGGCGGGCACTGAAGCTTTCTTT	CASSSTGAGTEAFF
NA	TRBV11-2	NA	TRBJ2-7	TGTGCCAGCGGCGACAGTTCCTACGAGCAGTACTTC	CASGDSSYEQYF
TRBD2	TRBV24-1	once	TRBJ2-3	TGTGCCACCAGTGATTTTTCCGCTAGCGGGAGCGATACGCAGTATTTT	CATSDFSASGSDTQYF
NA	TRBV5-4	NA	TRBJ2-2	TGTGCCAGCGGGGGTTTAACGAACACCGGGGAGCTGTTTTTT	CASGGLTNTGELFF
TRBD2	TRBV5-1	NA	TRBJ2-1	TGCGCCAGCAGCTTGGCACCTAGCGGGGGTTACAATGAGCAGTTCTTC	CASSLAPSGGYNEQFF
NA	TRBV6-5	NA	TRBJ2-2	TGTGCCAGCAGTTACCCCGCAGGTCTCACCGGGGAGCTGTTTTTT	CASSYPAGLTGELFF
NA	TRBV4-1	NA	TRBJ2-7	TGCGCCAGCAGCCAGCTCTTTGGGGTTTTATCCTCCTACGAGCAGTACTTC	CASSQLFGVLSSYEQYF
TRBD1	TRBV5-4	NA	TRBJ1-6	TGTGCCAGCAGCTCAGGGGGTCGCAGCCGTCTTGCACCCCTCCACTTT	CASSSGGRSRLAPLHF
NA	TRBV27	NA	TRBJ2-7	TGTGCCAGCAGTTTAAATACTGACTACGAGCAGTACTTC	CASSLNTDYEQYF
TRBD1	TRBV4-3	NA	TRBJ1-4	TGCGCCAGCAGCCAAGCCCGAGGGACAGGGGATGAAAAACTGTTTTTT	CASSQARGTGDEKLFF
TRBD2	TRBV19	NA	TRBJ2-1	TGTGCCAGTAGAAATACGGGACTAGCGGGGTACAATGAGCAGTTCTTC	CASRNTGLAGYNEQFF
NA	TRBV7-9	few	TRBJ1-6	TGTGCCAGCAGCTTAGGACAGGATCGTTCACCCCTCCACTTT	CASSLGQDRSPLHF